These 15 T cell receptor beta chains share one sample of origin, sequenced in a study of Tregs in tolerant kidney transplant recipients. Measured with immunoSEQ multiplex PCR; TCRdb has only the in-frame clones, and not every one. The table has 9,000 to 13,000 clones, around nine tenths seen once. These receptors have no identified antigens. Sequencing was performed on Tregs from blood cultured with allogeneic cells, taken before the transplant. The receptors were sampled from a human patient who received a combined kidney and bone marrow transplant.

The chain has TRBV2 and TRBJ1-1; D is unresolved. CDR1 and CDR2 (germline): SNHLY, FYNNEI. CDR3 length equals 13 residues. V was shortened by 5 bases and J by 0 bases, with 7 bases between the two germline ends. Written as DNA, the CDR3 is TGTGCCAGCAGTTATTACGTGAACACTGAAGCTTTCTTT. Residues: CASSYYVNTEAFF.

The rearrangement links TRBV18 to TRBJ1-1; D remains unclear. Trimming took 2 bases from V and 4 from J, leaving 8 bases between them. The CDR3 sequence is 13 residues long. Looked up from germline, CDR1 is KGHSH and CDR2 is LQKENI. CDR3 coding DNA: TGTGCCAGCTCACCAAACGCCGGCACTGAAGCTTTCTTT. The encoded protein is CASSPNAGTEAFF.

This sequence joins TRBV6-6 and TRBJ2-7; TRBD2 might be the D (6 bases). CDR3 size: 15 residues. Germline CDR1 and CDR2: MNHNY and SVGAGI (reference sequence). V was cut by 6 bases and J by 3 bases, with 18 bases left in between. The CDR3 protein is CASSITSGAFYEQYF. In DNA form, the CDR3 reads TGTGCCAGCAGCATTACGTCGGGAGCATTCTACGAGCAGTACTTC.

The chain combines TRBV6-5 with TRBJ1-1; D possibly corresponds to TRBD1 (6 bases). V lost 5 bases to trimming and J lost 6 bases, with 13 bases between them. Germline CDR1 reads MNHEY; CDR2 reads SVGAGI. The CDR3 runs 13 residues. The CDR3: CASSPRGGSEAFF. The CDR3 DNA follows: TGTGCCAGCAGTCCCAGGGGAGGGTCTGAAGCTTTCTTT.

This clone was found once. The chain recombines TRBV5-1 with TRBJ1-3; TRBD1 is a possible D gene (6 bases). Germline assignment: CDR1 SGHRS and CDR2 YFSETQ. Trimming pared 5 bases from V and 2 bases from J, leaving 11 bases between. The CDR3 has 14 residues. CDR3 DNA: TGCGCCAGCAGTTTCGGACAGCCTGGAAACACCATATATTTT. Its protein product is CASSFGQPGNTIYF.

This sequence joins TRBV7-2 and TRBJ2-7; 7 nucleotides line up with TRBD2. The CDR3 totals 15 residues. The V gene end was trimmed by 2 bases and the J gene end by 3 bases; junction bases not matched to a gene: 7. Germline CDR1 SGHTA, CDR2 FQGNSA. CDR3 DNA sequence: TGTGCCAGCAGCTTATCGGCTGGGGGGGGCTACGAGCAGTACTTC. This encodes CASSLSAGGGYEQYF. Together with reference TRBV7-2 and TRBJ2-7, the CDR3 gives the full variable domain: GAGVSQSPSNKVTEKGKDVELRCDPISGHTALYWYRQSLGQGLEFLIYFQGNSAPDKSGLPSDRFSAERTGGSVSTLTIQRTQQEDSAVYLCASSLSAGGGYEQYFGPGTRLTVT.

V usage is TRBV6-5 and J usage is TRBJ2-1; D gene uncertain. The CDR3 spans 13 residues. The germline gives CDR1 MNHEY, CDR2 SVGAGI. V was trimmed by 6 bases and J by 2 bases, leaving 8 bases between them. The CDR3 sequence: CASSETPYNEQFF. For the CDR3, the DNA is TGTGCCAGCAGCGAGACTCCCTACAATGAGCAGTTCTTC.

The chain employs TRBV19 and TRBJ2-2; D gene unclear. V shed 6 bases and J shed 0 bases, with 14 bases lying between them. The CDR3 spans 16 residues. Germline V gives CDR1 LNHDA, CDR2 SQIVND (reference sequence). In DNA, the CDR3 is TGTGCCAGTAGGAAACACGGGCCTTCGAACACCGGGGAGCTGTTTTTT. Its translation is CASRKHGPSNTGELFF.

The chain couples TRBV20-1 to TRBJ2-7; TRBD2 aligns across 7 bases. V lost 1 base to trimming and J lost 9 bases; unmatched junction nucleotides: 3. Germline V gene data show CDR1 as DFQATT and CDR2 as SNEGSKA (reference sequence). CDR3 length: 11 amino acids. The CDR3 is CSARVGGVQYF. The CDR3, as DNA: TGCAGTGCTAGAGTTGGGGGGGTGCAGTACTTC.

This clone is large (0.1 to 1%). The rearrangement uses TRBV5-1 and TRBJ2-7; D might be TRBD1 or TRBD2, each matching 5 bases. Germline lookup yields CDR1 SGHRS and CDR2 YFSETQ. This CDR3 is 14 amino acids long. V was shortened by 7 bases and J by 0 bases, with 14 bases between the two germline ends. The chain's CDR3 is CASRWGPTSYEQYF. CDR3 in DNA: TGCGCCAGCCGCTGGGGACCAACCTCCTACGAGCAGTACTTC.

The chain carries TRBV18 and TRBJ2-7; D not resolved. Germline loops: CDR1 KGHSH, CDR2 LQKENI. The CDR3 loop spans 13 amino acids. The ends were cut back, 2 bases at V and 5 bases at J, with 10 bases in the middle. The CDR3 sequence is CASSPLGANEQYF. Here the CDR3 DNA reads TGTGCCAGCTCACCATTGGGTGCGAACGAGCAGTACTTC.

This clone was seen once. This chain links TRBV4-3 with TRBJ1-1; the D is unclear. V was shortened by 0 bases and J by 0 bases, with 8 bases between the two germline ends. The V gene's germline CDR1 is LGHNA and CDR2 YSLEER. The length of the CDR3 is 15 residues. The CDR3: CASSQDARLNTEAFF. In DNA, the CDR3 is TGCGCCAGCAGCCAAGATGCCCGCTTGAACACTGAAGCTTTCTTT.

This CDR3 reads CASSWTGDYGYTF. DNA for the CDR3: TGTGCCAGCAGCTGGACAGGGGACTATGGCTACACCTTC. The chain carries TRBV7-3 and TRBJ1-2; 9 bases map to TRBD1. CDR1 is SGHTA and CDR2 is FQGTGA in the germline V gene. V shed 4 bases, J shed 3 bases, and the junction held 0 bases outside the gene matches. This CDR3 contains 13 residues.

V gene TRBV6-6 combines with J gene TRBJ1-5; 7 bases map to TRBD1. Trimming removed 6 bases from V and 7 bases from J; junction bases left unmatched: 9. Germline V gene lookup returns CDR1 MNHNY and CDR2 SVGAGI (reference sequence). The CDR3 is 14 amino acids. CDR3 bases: TGTGCCAGCAGAAAAGGCAGGGGGAACCAGCCCCAGCATTTT. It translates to CASRKGRGNQPQHF.

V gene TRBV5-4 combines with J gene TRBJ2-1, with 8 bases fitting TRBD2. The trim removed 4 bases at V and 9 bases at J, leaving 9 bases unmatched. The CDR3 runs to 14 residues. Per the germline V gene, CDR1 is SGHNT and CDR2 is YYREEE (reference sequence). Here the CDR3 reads CASSPGTRTGEQFF. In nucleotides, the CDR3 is TGTGCCAGCAGCCCCGGGACTAGAACCGGTGAGCAGTTCTTC.